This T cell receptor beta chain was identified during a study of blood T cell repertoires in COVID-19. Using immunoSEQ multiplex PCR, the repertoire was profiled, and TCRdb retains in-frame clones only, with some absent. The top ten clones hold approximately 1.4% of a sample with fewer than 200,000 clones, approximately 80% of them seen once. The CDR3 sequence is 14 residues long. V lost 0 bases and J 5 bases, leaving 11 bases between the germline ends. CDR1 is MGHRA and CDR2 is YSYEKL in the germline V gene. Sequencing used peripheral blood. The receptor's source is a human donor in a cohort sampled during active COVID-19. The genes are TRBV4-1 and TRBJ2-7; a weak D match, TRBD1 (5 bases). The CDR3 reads CASSQEARADEQYF. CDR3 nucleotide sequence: TGCGCCAGCAGCCAAGAAGCCAGGGCTGACGAGCAGTACTTC.